A single sample gave rise to the 8 T cell receptor beta chains below, sequenced in a study of blood T cell repertoires in COVID-19 (dated by TCRdb to about 2020). Library preparation was by the immunoSEQ multiplex PCR assay. TCRdb took over this immuneACCESS table, retaining in-frame rearrangements with V and J assigned. Such tables are incomplete; in checked studies, under half of the missing clones stem from an unresolved V gene, and the remainder is unexplained. Here the sample has 45,000 to 55,000 clones; 65% to 85% occur a single time. The top ten clonotypes cover under 15% of the sample. Sample: peripheral blood. The receptor source for this set is a human donor with active or convalescent COVID-19. The donor label of this sample is uncertain.

J is TRBJ1-1 and V is TRBV28; D is undetermined. The ends were cut back, 8 bases at V and 10 bases at J, with 11 bases in the middle. This CDR3 has 10 amino acids. Germline assignment: CDR1 MDHEN and CDR2 SYDVKM. The CDR3, as DNA: TGTGCCAGCTCCCGGCGGGCAGCTTTCTTT. This codes for CASSRRAAFF.

V and J are TRBV7-8 and TRBJ2-2; D may be TRBD2 (6 bases). Per the germline V gene, CDR1 is SGHVS and CDR2 is FQNEAQ. Trimming took 5 bases from V and 1 from J, leaving 8 bases between them. This CDR3 has 14 residues. CDR3 sequence: CASSGGLNTGELFF. Here the CDR3 DNA reads TGTGCCAGCAGCGGGGGACTGAACACCGGGGAGCTGTTTTTT. The whole variable domain, remainder taken from reference TRBV7-8 and TRBJ2-2, is GAGVSQSPRYKVAKRGQDVALRCDPISGHVSLFWYQQALGQGPEFLTYFQNEAQLDKSGLPSDRFFAERPEGSVSTLKIQRTQQEDSAVYLCASSGGLNTGELFFGEGSRLTVL.

The gene calls are TRBV28 and TRBJ2-1, with D possibly matching TRBD2 (5 bases). Germline CDR1 MDHEN, CDR2 SYDVKM. CDR3 length equals 13 residues. V was pared by 5 bases and J by 4 bases, with 9 bases between. As DNA, the CDR3 is TGTGCCAGCAGTACGGACTTTTACAATGAGCAGTTCTTC. Protein sequence: CASSTDFYNEQFF. Full variable domain (missing parts from reference TRBV28 and TRBJ2-1): DVKVTQSSRYLVKRTGEKVFLECVQDMDHENMFWYRQDPGLGLRLIYFSYDVKMKEKGDIPEGYSVSREKKERFSLILESASTNQTSMYLCASSTDFYNEQFFGPGTRLTVL.

The V call is TRBV9, the J call TRBJ1-5; a weak D match, TRBD1 (5 bases). This CDR3 comprises 14 residues. CDR1 SGDLS and CDR2 YYNGEE come from the germline V gene. The germline V and J ends were trimmed by 4 bases and 4 bases, with 12 bases remaining between them. The CDR3 loop reads CASSSAGQNQPQHF. CDR3 in DNA: TGTGCCAGCAGCTCGGCGGGGCAAAATCAGCCCCAGCATTTT.

The chain is built from TRBV18 and TRBJ2-3; D gene unclear. The CDR3 has 17 amino acids. The germline CDR1 and CDR2 sequences are KGHSH and LQKENI. Trimming took 0 bases from V and 1 from J, leaving 14 bases between them. The CDR3 DNA sequence: TGTGCCAGCTCACCACCCGGGTGGGTTGCGGGCACAGATACGCAGTATTTT. This translates into CASSPPGWVAGTDTQYF. Full variable domain (rest looked up from reference TRBV18 and TRBJ2-3): NAGVMQNPRHLVRRRGQEARLRCSPMKGHSHVYWYRQLPEEGLKFMVYLQKENIIDESGMPKERFSAEFPKEGPSILRIQQVVRGDSAAYFCASSPPGWVAGTDTQYFGPGTRLTVL.

This clone has only a few counts. The sample holds other DNA sequences that translate to the same CDR3. J is TRBJ1-5 and V is TRBV29-1; a possible D gene is TRBD1 (5 bases). This CDR3 comprises 12 residues. The V gene's germline CDR1 is SQVTM and CDR2 ANQGSEA. V dropped 4 bases and J dropped 4 bases, with 8 bases sitting between them. The CDR3 loop reads CSVAGRNQPQHF. The CDR3 bases are TGCAGCGTTGCAGGGAGGAATCAGCCCCAGCATTTT.

The rearrangement links TRBV3-1 (or the pseudogene TRBV3-2) to TRBJ2-5; 10 positions match TRBD2. Germline-derived CDR1 and CDR2 are LGHDT and YNNKEL (reference sequence). With V trimmed by 0 bases and J by 5 bases, 6 bases remained unmatched. This CDR3 is built from 16 residues. The CDR3 bases are TGTGCCAGCAGCCAAGATCGGACTAGCGGAAGGGAGACCCAGTACTTC. Its protein product is CASSQDRTSGRETQYF.

J is TRBJ1-2 and V is TRBV9; 7 bases are a match to TRBD1. Germline V gives CDR1 SGDLS, CDR2 YYNGEE. After removal of 3 bases from V and 5 bases from J, the junction contained 19 bases not matched to a gene. This CDR3 contains 18 residues. CDR3 sequence reads: CASSARTSYPGGHYGYTF. CDR3 sequence (DNA): TGTGCCAGCAGCGCCAGAACTAGTTACCCAGGGGGTCATTATGGCTACACCTTC.